This TCR beta chain was recovered during a study of blood T cell repertoires in COVID-19. Study information: T cells, B-cell-depleted T cells, or PBMCs provided the cDNA or gDNA that served as material.

Data came from immunoSEQ multiplex PCR; TCRdb stores just in-frame clones and leaves some out. The top ten clones hold 1% to 1.3% of a sample with under 500,000 clones, around 89% of them seen once. Everyone who took part was about 18 to 90 years old, and they came from some 23 US areas. Recovered status applied to Cohort 3 donors who had two consecutive negative PCRs. It also applied to those with clearance or with symptom resolution. This clone has a single count. The ends lost 9 bases at V and 8 bases at J; junction bases unmatched: 14. Germline V CDR1 and CDR2: SGHRS, YFSETQ. The CDR3 loop spans 14 amino acids.

Sequenced: PBMCs or T cells enriched from blood (not recorded which). The chain joins TRBV5-1 to TRBJ1-1, with 9 positions matching TRBD1. The receptor was derived from a man aged 30 to 45 who had recovered from COVID-19. The CDR3 here is CATSPGTGYLEAFF. CDR3 DNA sequence: TGCGCCACGAGCCCCGGGACAGGGTATTTGGAAGCTTTCTTT.